Each of the 14 T cell receptor beta chains below was sequenced from the same sample in a study of T cell repertoires in cytomegalovirus infection. TCRdb called the reads again in MiXCR, with one record for every CDR3 protein. The sample carries 250,000 or so distinct CDR3 sequences, 17% recorded once. The sequencing input was CD8+ T cells from PBMCs. The receptors derive from a human donor in good health (CMV status not recorded). Some clones in this sample may be carry-over from other donors' samples.

Comments on this clonotype: A much larger clone differs by one base, so this may be a read error. Because it lacks the conserved phenylalanine or tryptophan at the end, this CDR3 is likely a read error. The chain uses TRBV7-6 and TRBJ2-5; D may be TRBD1 (5 bases). Germline-derived CDR1 and CDR2 are SGHVS and FNYEAQ. The CDR3 spans 15 residues. V dropped 5 bases and J dropped 5 bases, with 18 bases sitting between them. The CDR3 DNA follows: TGTGCCAGCAGCCTAAATCCAGGGCACCGGGAGACCCAGTACTAC. Translating gives CASSLNPGHRETQYY.

The CDR3 coding sequence is TGCGCCAGCAGCCCGGGACAGGGCTCGACCTACGAGCAGTACTTC. Translation: CASSPGQGSTYEQYF. The chain combines TRBV5-1 with TRBJ2-7; TRBD1 matches 9 bases. J lost 2 bases, V lost 4 bases, and 7 bases had no gene match. Germline assignment: CDR1 SGHRS and CDR2 YFSETQ. The CDR3 contains 15 residues.

This sequence joins TRBV6-2 or TRBV6-3 and TRBJ2-3, with no clear D. This CDR3 has 15 residues. The V gene's germline CDR1 is MNHEY and CDR2 SVGEGT. Trimming removed 2 bases at V and 6 bases at J, with 15 bases between. In nucleotides, the CDR3 is TGTGCCAGCAGTTACCGGACCGCAGATTATGATACGCAGTATTTT. It encodes CASSYRTADYDTQYF.

This clonotype appeared many times. CDR3 region: CASSYSVIQGYNEQFF. CDR3 coding DNA: TGTGCCAGCAGTTACTCGGTCATTCAGGGGTACAATGAGCAGTTCTTC. This sequence joins TRBV6-5 and TRBJ2-1, with D possibly TRBD1 on 6 matching bases. The CDR3 has 16 residues. The germline V gene has CDR1 MNHEY and CDR2 SVGAGI. Trimming cost V 0 bases and J 4 bases, with 13 bases left between them.

As DNA, the CDR3 is TGTGCCAGCACTCCTCGTTGGGGAAAGGAGAACGAGCAGTACTTC. Translating gives CASTPRWGKENEQYF. The V call is TRBV12-3 or TRBV12-4, the J call TRBJ2-7; D is undetermined. The CDR3 extends over 15 amino acids. Trimming shortened V by 7 bases and J by 5 bases, and 21 bases separated the two germline ends.

This chain joins TRBV6-2 or TRBV6-3 and TRBJ1-5; no clear D gene. Germline V gives CDR1 MNHEY, CDR2 SVGEGT. V was pared by 6 bases and J by 7 bases, with 13 bases between. The CDR3 totals 13 residues. The CDR3 DNA reads as TGTGCCAGCAGCCTCCGGAAAGGCCAGCCCCAGCATTTT. Residues: CASSLRKGQPQHF.

This sequence joins TRBV27 and TRBJ2-1, with TRBD1 identical over 8 bases. The trim removed 5 bases at V and 6 bases at J, leaving 6 bases unmatched. From germline, CDR1 is MNHEY and CDR2 SMNVEV (reference sequence). The CDR3 has 14 residues. The CDR3 nucleotides are TGTGCCAGCAGTCCCGGACAGGGACTCAATGAGCAGTTCTTC. Its translation: CASSPGQGLNEQFF.

About this clonotype: This could be a read error, since a much larger clone is one nucleotide away. The rearrangement joins TRBV5-4 to TRBJ1-2; the D gene is possibly TRBD1 (5 bases). Trimming took off 6 bases at V and 4 bases at J, with 13 bases between the two ends. The CDR3 spans 13 residues. The germline CDR1 and CDR2 sequences are SGHNT and YYREEE (reference sequence). Here the CDR3 DNA reads TGTGCCAGCAACCCAGACAGAATCTATGGCTACACCTTC. This encodes CASNPDRIYGYTF.

This clonotype was seen repeatedly, ten times or more. The rearrangement links TRBV20-1 to TRBJ1-5; 7 bases fit TRBD1. V shed 6 bases and J 6 bases; nucleotides not matched to a gene: 11. Germline values: CDR1 DFQATT, CDR2 SNEGSKA (reference sequence). The CDR3 sequence is 14 residues long. This chain's CDR3 is CSAIEQGFGQPQHF. The CDR3 DNA sequence: TGCAGTGCCATCGAACAGGGGTTTGGTCAGCCCCAGCATTTT.

The gene calls are TRBV20-1 and TRBJ2-1; D perhaps matches TRBD2 (5 bases). Germline lookup yields CDR1 DFQATT and CDR2 SNEGSKA (reference sequence). Trimming left V 0 bases short and J 4 bases short, with 16 bases between. The CDR3 contains 16 residues. Here the CDR3 DNA reads TGCAGTGCTAGAGATGGAAGCGGACCAAAATACAATGAGCAGTTCTTC. Its translation is CSARDGSGPKYNEQFF.

This clonotype was seen more than once but under ten times. This chain connects TRBV11-2 to TRBJ2-1, with D perhaps TRBD2 (6 bases). V lost 0 bases, J lost 4 bases, and 10 bases lay in between. Germline-derived CDR1 and CDR2 are SGHAT and FQNNGV. This CDR3 region has 15 residues. CDR3 loop: CASSLERGDYNEQFF. Written as DNA, the CDR3 is TGTGCCAGCAGCTTAGAGCGGGGCGATTACAATGAGCAGTTCTTC.

The genes are TRBV6-2 or TRBV6-3 and TRBJ2-7, with D unclear. From germline, CDR1 is MNHEY and CDR2 SVGEGT. The V end was cut by 9 bases, the J end by 0 bases, with 6 bases between. The length of the CDR3 is 11 residues. The CDR3 DNA sequence: TGTGCCAGTGGCGTCTCCTACGAGCAGTACTTC. Translation gives CASGVSYEQYF.

This clonotype has at least ten counts. The chain has TRBV27 and TRBJ1-3; a possible D gene is TRBD1 (5 bases). The length of the CDR3 is 16 residues. Germline CDR1 reads MNHEY; CDR2 reads SMNVEV (reference sequence). The V end was cut by 5 bases, the J end by 0 bases, with 14 bases between. The CDR3 nucleotides are TGTGCCAGCAGTATTTCCCAGGGTGACTCTGGAAACACCATATATTTT. Translating gives CASSISQGDSGNTIYF.

This clonotype was found a few times. The chain carries TRBV12-3 or TRBV12-4 and TRBJ1-1; tentative D call: TRBD1 (5 bases). The V end lost 5 bases, the J end lost 8 bases, and 18 bases lay between the germline ends. This CDR3 has 14 residues. CDR3 coding DNA: TGTGCCAGCAGTCCGACAGCTTCCACCCCCGAAGCTTTCTTT. It yields the protein CASSPTASTPEAFF.